Sequencing of this T cell receptor beta chain was carried out in a study of blood T cell repertoires in COVID-19 (dated by TCRdb to 2020 to 2021). Background on the whole study: Samples covering the acute and convalescent phases of COVID-19 were provided by collaborators in the United States, Italy and Spain. The material from the prospective study consisted of cDNA or gDNA derived from T cells, B-cell-depleted T cells, or PBMCs. Subjects who had been exposed to COVID-19, were actively infected with it, or had recovered from it provided the deeply sampled blood TCRbeta repertoires that made up the dataset. A freely available public database, intended as a resource for researchers studying the immune response to SARS-CoV-2, is where the repertoires were released. Samples were obtained from the ongoing ImmuneRACE study (first 160 participants) and from some 1,200 subjects provided by 6 global collaborators. The sample metadata nearly always contained a de-identified subject ID, COVID-19 status, age in years and sex. HLA class I and class II types, where available, came from metadata supplied by the sample provider rather than from assay-based typing.

Enrolling through a virtual design, the prospective study's participants ranged in age from roughly 18 to 90 years and lived across 20 to 30 United States geographic areas. Cohort assignment in the prospective study relied on participant-reported clinical history from a screening survey and a study questionnaire. Mobile phlebotomists in the prospective study collected whole blood, serum and a nasopharyngeal or oropharyngeal swab from every participant. Participants in the prospective study had the option to provide additional blood draws and questionnaires over a roughly 2-month period. Before DNA extraction, prospective study blood samples were shipped either frozen or at room temperature. CDR1 DFQATT and CDR2 SNEGSKA are derived from the germline V gene (reference sequence). V is pruned by 3 bases and J by 2 bases, leaving 5 bases of the junction without a gene match. The CDR3 covers 15 residues, taking in both the cysteine and the phenylalanine. The kept DNA is CDR3 alone, 45 bases in frame from the first base.

This clone was counted a single time. Its antigen remains unidentified. No qualities accompany the bases; no much larger clone lies one base away. The immunoSEQ Assay, a bias-controlled multiplex PCR, was used to amplify TCRbeta CDR3 regions from genomic DNA. Processing in the source paper ran as follows. The number of nucleated cells in each sample was estimated by amplification of reference gene primers within the assay. To quantify the absolute abundance of each unique TCRbeta CDR3 rearrangement, sequence reads were collapsed and filtered. For each sample, productive Simpson clonality was calculated as the square root of Simpson's diversity index over productive rearrangements. Here the immuneACCESS table is served through TCRdb, limited to in-frame sequences with V and J called. Missing clones are a known gap in these copies; in checked studies unresolved V genes cover under half, and the rest lacks a known reason. That table is the source of V, J and clone size, and D and trimming were worked out from the DNA. This sample gives some 380,000 clones in total; roughly 86% of them show up just once. More than 2% of the sample rests with the top ten.

Study-wide conclusions, independent of this receptor: The amount of clinical and demographic metadata varied by source and participant and was provided uncurated.

The sequence joins TRBV20-1 to TRBJ2-3; 10 central nucleotides agree with TRBD2. Specimen: PBMCs or T cells enriched from blood (not recorded which). The TCR sequence derives from a woman aged 40 to 50 with acute COVID-19. The DNA is TGCAGTGCTAGTTTCACTAGCGGGGACACAGATACGCAGTATTTT. Its translation is CSASFTSGDTDTQYF.